The 5 T cell receptor beta chains below all came from one sample that was sequenced in a study of blood T cell repertoires in COVID-19. TCRdb keeps only in-frame clones here, not all; method: immunoSEQ multiplex PCR. The table records around 77,000 clones, more than 90% of them present only once. Sequencing input: peripheral blood. The receptor set was obtained from a woman of 80 years or more with active or convalescent COVID-19.

V and J are TRBV30 and TRBJ2-7; 11 bases match TRBD1. The CDR3 sequence is 12 residues long. Looked up from germline, CDR1 is GTSNPN and CDR2 is SVGIG (reference sequence). The V segment lost 4 bases and the J segment 7 bases; nucleotides outside the gene matches: 3. The CDR3 protein is CAWNRDRGEQYF. The CDR3 DNA reads as TGTGCCTGGAACCGGGACAGGGGGGAGCAGTACTTC.

The J gene is TRBJ2-3, the V gene TRBV7-2, with D possibly matching TRBD1 (8 bases). The CDR3 runs 17 residues. CDR1 and CDR2 from the germline V gene are SGHTA and FQGNSA. Trimming removed 5 bases at V and 3 bases at J, with 21 bases between. DNA for the CDR3: TGTGCCAGCAGCACAAGACAGGGGAGGGGTTGGACAGATACGCAGTATTTT. This translates into CASSTRQGRGWTDTQYF. The complete variable domain, with remaining parts taken from reference TRBV7-2 and TRBJ2-3, reads GAGVSQSPSNKVTEKGKDVELRCDPISGHTALYWYRQSLGQGLEFLIYFQGNSAPDKSGLPSDRFSAERTGGSVSTLTIQRTQQEDSAVYLCASSTRQGRGWTDTQYFGPGTRLTVL.

The chain links TRBV18 to TRBJ1-3; D is uncertain. Germline V gene lookup returns CDR1 KGHSH and CDR2 LQKENI. CDR3 length equals 16 residues. V was clipped by 0 bases and J by 0 bases, with 9 bases between them. The CDR3 sequence is CASSPPAHISGNTIYF. The DNA for the CDR3 is TGTGCCAGCTCACCACCGGCACATATCTCTGGAAACACCATATATTTT.

The chain uses TRBV7-6 and TRBJ2-5, with D possibly matching TRBD2 (6 bases). CDR3 length: 17 amino acids. Germline V gene sequence: CDR1 SGHVS, CDR2 FNYEAQ. The V and J ends lost 6 bases and 2 bases respectively, with 22 bases between them. In nucleotides, the CDR3 is TGTGCCAGCAGTTCTCCCCTGACGGGGAGGCGACAAGAGACCCAGTACTTC. Protein: CASSSPLTGRRQETQYF. The complete variable domain, with remaining parts taken from reference TRBV7-6 and TRBJ2-5, reads GAGVSQSPRYKVTKRGQDVALRCDPISGHVSLYWYRQALGQGPEFLTYFNYEAQQDKSGLPNDRFSAERPEGSISTLTIQRTEQRDSAMYRCASSSPLTGRRQETQYFGPGTRLLVL.

The genes are TRBV7-2 and TRBJ2-3, with 8 bases that match TRBD2. Germline V gene data show CDR1 as SGHTA and CDR2 as FQGNSA. V gave up 3 bases and J gave up 5 bases; unmatched junction bases: 10. This CDR3 has 16 residues. The CDR3: CASSLGGSLAGDTQYF. CDR3 coding DNA: TGTGCCAGCAGCTTGGGAGGGTCCCTAGCGGGAGATACGCAGTATTTT.